The 29 T cell receptor beta chains presented below share a single source sample, sequenced in a study of blood T cell repertoires in COVID-19. Clones were read by immunoSEQ multiplex PCR, and TCRdb kept only the in-frame ones, dropping some. The sample carries about 110,000 clones, about 90% recorded once. Specimen: peripheral blood. The receptors originated from a woman aged 45-65 years with active or convalescent COVID-19.

This clone was recorded only once. The chain is built from TRBV28 and TRBJ1-2, with D tentatively TRBD1 (5 bases). This CDR3 is built from 13 residues. Trimming removed 6 bases at V and 3 bases at J, with 11 bases between. Germline assignment: CDR1 MDHEN and CDR2 SYDVKM. The CDR3 loop reads CASRGGRDYGYTF. The CDR3 DNA is TGTGCCAGCAGGGGGGGTCGGGACTATGGCTACACCTTC.

This clone came up once. V gene TRBV6-1 combines with J gene TRBJ2-1; D perhaps matches TRBD2 (7 bases). The CDR3 contains 14 residues. Germline CDR1 reads MNHNS; CDR2 reads SASEGT. V lost 0 bases and J lost 14, with 17 bases in between. The chain's CDR3 is CASSEAGGARVKFF. The CDR3 bases are TGTGCCAGCAGTGAAGCGGGGGGGGCGCGGGTAAAGTTCTTC.

DNA for the CDR3: TGTGCCAGCTGGTACAGGGGGCAGAACACTGAAGCTTTCTTT. Translated: CASWYRGQNTEAFF. This chain joins TRBV27 and TRBJ1-1, with 9 positions matching TRBD1. The CDR3 totals 14 residues. Losses at the gene ends were 8 bases for V and 1 base for J; bases not matched to a gene: 5. Germline lookup yields CDR1 MNHEY and CDR2 SMNVEV (reference sequence).

V usage is TRBV9 and J usage is TRBJ1-2; TRBD1 agrees at 11 bases. The CDR3 consists of 16 residues. The trim removed 0 bases at V and 6 bases at J, leaving 7 bases unmatched. Germline V gives CDR1 SGDLS, CDR2 YYNGEE. The CDR3 DNA is TGTGCCAGCAGCGTAGATGGGACAGGGGGACGAGATGGCTACACCTTC. It translates to CASSVDGTGGRDGYTF.

This sequence joins TRBV2 and TRBJ2-3, with TRBD1 matching over 7 bases. This CDR3 region has 16 residues. V lost 4 bases to trimming and J lost 5 bases; unmatched junction nucleotides: 12. Germline CDR1 SNHLY, CDR2 FYNNEI. The CDR3 nucleotides read TGTGCCAGCAGTGTTGACCAGGGGGTCGGGGTAGATACGCAGTATTTT. Protein product: CASSVDQGVGVDTQYF.

The chain links TRBV7-2 to TRBJ1-4, with a possible D match to TRBD1 (5 bases). Trimming took off 3 bases at V and 8 bases at J, with 13 bases between the two ends. The CDR3 has 14 residues. Germline V CDR1 and CDR2: SGHTA, FQGNSA. The CDR3 here is CASSFSGMVEKLFF. The DNA of the CDR3 is TGTGCCAGCAGCTTCTCAGGGATGGTCGAAAAACTGTTTTTT.

V is TRBV9 and J is TRBJ1-2; D not certain. CDR1 is SGDLS, CDR2 YYNGEE, per germline. The CDR3 loop spans 16 amino acids. V gave up 3 bases and J gave up 0 bases, with 15 bases separating them. This CDR3 is CASSASPQISNYGYTF. The CDR3 DNA reads as TGTGCCAGCAGCGCCTCGCCGCAGATATCTAACTATGGCTACACCTTC.

The gene calls are TRBV6-5 and TRBJ1-1, with 8 bases identical to TRBD1. This CDR3 has 15 amino acids. J lost 4 bases, V lost 6 bases, and 10 bases had no gene match. CDR1 and CDR2 from the germline V gene are MNHEY and SVGAGI. The chain's CDR3 is CASRDATGDGTEAFF. The CDR3 DNA reads TGTGCCAGCAGAGATGCGACAGGGGACGGCACTGAAGCTTTCTTT.

The gene calls are TRBV5-1 and TRBJ2-1; D is unclear. The CDR3 has 11 residues. V was trimmed by 0 bases and J by 8 bases, leaving 3 bases between them. Germline-derived CDR1 and CDR2 are SGHRS and YFSETQ. In DNA form, the CDR3 reads TGCGCCAGCAGCTTGGACTATGAGCAGTTCTTC. It yields the protein CASSLDYEQFF.

CDR3 bases: TGTGCCAGCAGCGTAGTCACAGGGGCATTGACTGAAGCTTTCTTT. Translation gives CASSVVTGALTEAFF. The rearrangement uses TRBV9 and TRBJ1-1; 7 bases are a match to TRBD1. V lost 0 bases to trimming and J lost 5 bases; unmatched junction nucleotides: 7. The CDR3 spans 15 residues. Germline values: CDR1 SGDLS, CDR2 YYNGEE.

The chain is built from TRBV7-2 and TRBJ1-3; D is ambiguous. This CDR3 spans 12 amino acids. The germline CDR1 and CDR2 sequences are SGHTA and FQGNSA. V lost 3 bases and J lost 4, with 4 bases in between. Here the CDR3 reads CASSFKGNTIYF. CDR3 nucleotide sequence: TGTGCCAGCAGCTTTAAAGGAAACACCATATATTTT.

The V call is TRBV18, the J call TRBJ1-2; 7 bases map to TRBD1. V lost 4 bases and J lost 3; bases outside the gene matches: 5. CDR1 is KGHSH, CDR2 LQKENI, per germline. This CDR3 comprises 14 residues. Written as DNA, the CDR3 is TGTGCCAGCTCACGGACAGGAGATGACTATGGCTACACCTTC. The encoded protein is CASSRTGDDYGYTF.

The chain employs TRBV28 and TRBJ2-2, with 7 bases identical to TRBD2. Germline CDR1 MDHEN, CDR2 SYDVKM. With V trimmed by 3 bases and J by 6 bases, 10 bases remained unmatched. The CDR3 contains 16 residues. CDR3 nucleotides: TGTGCCAGCAGTTTCCTTGGCGGGAGAAGCTCCGGGGAGCTGTTTTTT. It is translated as CASSFLGGRSSGELFF.

V is TRBV12-5 and J is TRBJ2-1; TRBD2 agrees at 10 bases. V was clipped by 5 bases and J by 9 bases; unmatched bases: 13. Germline lookup yields CDR1 LGHNT and CDR2 FRNRAP. This CDR3 region has 16 residues. The CDR3 region has the DNA TGTGCTAGTGGTGGGGGGACAGCGGGAGGGCTAAGTGAGCAGTTCTTC. This codes for CASGGGTAGGLSEQFF.

The chain links TRBV5-1 to TRBJ2-4, with D perhaps TRBD1 (5 bases). Trimming removed 4 bases at V and 1 base at J, with 9 bases between. The germline gives CDR1 SGHRS, CDR2 YFSETQ. The CDR3 totals 14 residues. This CDR3 is CASSLDTAKNIQYF. CDR3 in DNA: TGCGCCAGCAGCCTGGACACGGCCAAAAACATTCAGTACTTC. The whole variable domain, remainder taken from reference TRBV5-1 and TRBJ2-4, is KAGVTQTPRYLIKTRGQQVTLSCSPISGHRSVSWYQQTPGQGLQFLFEYFSETQRNKGNFPGRFSGRQFSNSRSEMNVSTLELGDSALYLCASSLDTAKNIQYFGAGTRLSVL.

The chain carries TRBV12-3 or TRBV12-4 and TRBJ1-5; possible D gene TRBD1, 6 bases. The V end lost 7 bases, the J end lost 2 bases, and 9 bases lay between the germline ends. This CDR3 contains 13 residues. The CDR3 DNA sequence: TGTGCCAGCAAAGGGGGGGGCAATCAGCCCCAGCATTTT. Residues: CASKGGGNQPQHF.

The genes are TRBV20-1 and TRBJ1-2; 7 positions match TRBD1. CDR1 and CDR2 (germline): DFQATT, SNEGSKA (reference sequence). The CDR3 is 14 amino acids. V lost 3 bases, J lost 1 base, and 5 bases stayed unmatched. CDR3 loop: CSASPQGDNYGYTF. CDR3 nucleotides: TGCAGTGCTAGTCCGCAGGGGGATAACTATGGCTACACCTTC.

The V gene is TRBV7-3, the J gene TRBJ2-3, with TRBD2 as a possible D gene (5 bases). This CDR3 is built from 15 residues. Looked up from germline, CDR1 is SGHTA and CDR2 is FQGTGA. Trimming pared 1 base from V and 5 bases from J, leaving 13 bases between. Here the CDR3 reads CASSLRGQWGDTQYF. CDR3 nucleotides: TGTGCCAGCAGCTTAAGAGGGCAATGGGGAGATACGCAGTATTTT.

The V and J genes are TRBV7-2 and TRBJ2-2; D is ambiguous. This CDR3 is 13 amino acids long. Looked up from germline, CDR1 is SGHTA and CDR2 is FQGNSA. The CDR3 is CAIQPQNTGELFF. DNA of the CDR3: TGTGCAATACAACCGCAGAACACCGGGGAGCTGTTTTTT.

The DNA of the CDR3 is TGTGCCATAAGGCCGGGTAACTATGGCTACACCTTC. This codes for CAIRPGNYGYTF. This chain uses TRBV2 with TRBJ1-2; no reliable D call. CDR1 and CDR2 (germline): SNHLY, FYNNEI. This CDR3 has 12 amino acids. Trimming took off 10 bases at V and 1 base at J, with 10 bases between the two ends.

This clone was picked up one time. V is TRBV6-2 or TRBV6-3 and J is TRBJ2-1, with a weak D call TRBD2 (6 bases). Per germline, CDR1 MNHEY and CDR2 SVGEGT. The CDR3 contains 16 residues. V was clipped by 2 bases and J by 5 bases, with 16 bases between them. CDR3 in DNA: TGTGCCAGCAGTTACCGTGAGGACTATCAGAACAATGAGCAGTTCTTC. Protein: CASSYREDYQNNEQFF.

J is TRBJ1-2 and V is TRBV19, with 7 positions matching TRBD1. J gave up 3 bases and V 3 bases, and 13 bases lay outside the gene matches. In germline, CDR1 is LNHDA, CDR2 SQIVND (reference sequence). The CDR3 sequence is 17 residues long. CDR3 loop: CASSISDRAVPDYGYTF. CDR3 DNA sequence: TGTGCCAGTAGTATTAGCGACAGGGCCGTTCCCGACTATGGCTACACCTTC.

Only a few counts were recorded for this clone. The chain carries TRBV4-3 and TRBJ2-6; no reliable D call. Germline loops: CDR1 LGHNA, CDR2 YSLEER. This CDR3 is built from 15 residues. Deletions cut 4 bases from V and 0 bases from J, with 7 bases between. CDR3 region: CASSRDNSGANVLTF. The CDR3 nucleotides are TGCGCCAGCAGCCGAGACAACTCTGGGGCCAACGTCCTGACTTTC.

The chain employs TRBV2 and TRBJ2-7; 9 bases align to TRBD2. V dropped 6 bases and J dropped 3; count of bases not matched to a gene: 6. Germline loops: CDR1 SNHLY, CDR2 FYNNEI. The CDR3 totals 14 residues. The CDR3 loop reads CASRGGRVNYEQYF. CDR3 coding DNA: TGTGCCAGCAGGGGCGGGAGGGTAAACTACGAGCAGTACTTC.

This clone was seen a single time. The CDR3 DNA reads TGTGCCAGCAGCCAAGCTAGCGGGAGGGCCGTAAATGAGCAGTTCTTC. The encoded protein is CASSQASGRAVNEQFF. The V gene is TRBV4-2, the J gene TRBJ2-1; TRBD2 aligns across 12 bases. Germline trimming cut 1 base from V and 7 bases from J; bases unmatched to any gene: 5. In germline, CDR1 is LGHNA, CDR2 YNFKEQ. The CDR3 is 16 amino acids.

The J gene is TRBJ2-5, the V gene TRBV11-1; 12 bases fit TRBD2. The trim removed 5 bases at V and 1 base at J, leaving 5 bases unmatched. Germline V gives CDR1 SGHAT, CDR2 FQDESV (reference sequence). The CDR3 has 16 amino acids. The CDR3 nucleotides are TGTGCCAGCAGCCTTGGACTAGCGGGGCCCCAAGAGACCCAGTACTTC. Residues: CASSLGLAGPQETQYF.

The chain carries TRBV28 and TRBJ2-7; tentatively, D is TRBD1 (6 bases). This CDR3 region has 11 residues. Trimming cost V 9 bases and J 5 bases, with 11 bases left between them. Germline V gene data show CDR1 as MDHEN and CDR2 as SYDVKM. CDR3 region: CASGQFDEQYF. The DNA of the CDR3 is TGTGCCAGTGGACAGTTCGACGAGCAGTACTTC.

This chain connects TRBV27 to TRBJ1-2; TRBD1 matches at 9 bases. The germline V gene encodes CDR1 MNHEY and CDR2 SMNVEV (reference sequence). The CDR3 spans 14 residues. The ends lost 5 bases at V and 8 bases at J; junction bases unmatched: 9. Written as DNA, the CDR3 is TGTGCCAGCAGTAGTGGGACAGGGAGTGGGGGCTACACCTTC. Amino acid sequence: CASSSGTGSGGYTF.

The J gene is TRBJ2-2, the V gene TRBV9; possible D gene TRBD1, 5 bases. The CDR3 totals 16 residues. The V end was cut by 0 bases, the J end by 6 bases, with 15 bases between. Germline V CDR1 and CDR2: SGDLS, YYNGEE. This chain's CDR3 is CASSVATGTSPGELFF. As DNA, the CDR3 is TGTGCCAGCAGCGTAGCTACAGGTACCTCGCCCGGGGAGCTGTTTTTT.